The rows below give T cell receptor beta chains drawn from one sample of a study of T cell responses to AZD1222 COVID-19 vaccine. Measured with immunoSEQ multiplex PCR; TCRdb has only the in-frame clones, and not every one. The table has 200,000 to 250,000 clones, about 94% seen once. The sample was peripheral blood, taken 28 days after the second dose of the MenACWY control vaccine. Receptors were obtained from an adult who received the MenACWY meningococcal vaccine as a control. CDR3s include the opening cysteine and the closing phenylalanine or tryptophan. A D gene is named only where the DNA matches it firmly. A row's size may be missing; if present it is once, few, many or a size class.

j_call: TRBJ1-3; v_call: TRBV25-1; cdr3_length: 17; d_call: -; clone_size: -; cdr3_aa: CASSEFGMEAYGNTIYF; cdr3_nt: TGTGCCAGCAGTGAATTCGGGATGGAGGCTTATGGAAACACCATATATTTT
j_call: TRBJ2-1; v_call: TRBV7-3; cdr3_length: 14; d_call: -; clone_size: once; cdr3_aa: CASSRDNLYNEQFF; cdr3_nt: TGTGCCAGCAGCCGGGATAACCTTTACAATGAGCAGTTCTTC
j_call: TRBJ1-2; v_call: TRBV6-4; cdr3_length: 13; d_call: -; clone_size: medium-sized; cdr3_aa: CASSDGDQHGYTF; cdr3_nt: TGTGCCAGCAGTGACGGAGATCAACATGGCTACACCTTC
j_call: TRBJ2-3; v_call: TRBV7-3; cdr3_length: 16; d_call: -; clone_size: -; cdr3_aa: CASSLGGRGSADTQYF; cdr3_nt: TGTGCCAGCAGCTTAGGGGGCAGGGGAAGCGCAGATACGCAGTATTTT
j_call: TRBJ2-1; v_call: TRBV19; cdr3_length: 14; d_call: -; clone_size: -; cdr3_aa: CASSSLRPYNEQFF; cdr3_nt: TGTGCCAGTAGTAGCCTGCGCCCCTACAATGAGCAGTTCTTC
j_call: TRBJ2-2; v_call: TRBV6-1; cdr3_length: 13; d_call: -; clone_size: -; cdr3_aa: CASSFSNTGELFF; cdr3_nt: TGTGCCAGCAGTTTCTCCAACACCGGGGAGCTGTTTTTT
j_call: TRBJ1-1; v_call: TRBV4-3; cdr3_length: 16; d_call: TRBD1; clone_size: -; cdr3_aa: CASSQDIGTGSPEAFF; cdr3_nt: TGCGCCAGCAGCCAAGATATAGGGACAGGGAGCCCTGAAGCTTTCTTT
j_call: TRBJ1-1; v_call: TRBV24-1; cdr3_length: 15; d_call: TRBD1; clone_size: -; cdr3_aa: CATSAGTELNTEAFF; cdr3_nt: TGTGCCACCAGTGCTGGGACAGAGTTGAACACTGAAGCTTTCTTT
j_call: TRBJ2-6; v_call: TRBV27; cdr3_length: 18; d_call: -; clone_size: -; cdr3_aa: CASSLGVGGSSGANVLTF; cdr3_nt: TGTGCCAGCAGTTTGGGGGTAGGGGGAAGCTCTGGGGCCAACGTCCTGACTTTC
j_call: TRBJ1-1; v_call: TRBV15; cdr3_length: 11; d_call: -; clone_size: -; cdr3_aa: CATSWGAEAFF; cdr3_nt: TGTGCCACCAGCTGGGGCGCTGAAGCTTTCTTT
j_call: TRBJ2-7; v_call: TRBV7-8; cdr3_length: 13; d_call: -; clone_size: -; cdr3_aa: CASSEWGGTEQYF; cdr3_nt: TGTGCCAGCAGCGAATGGGGCGGAACTGAGCAGTACTTC
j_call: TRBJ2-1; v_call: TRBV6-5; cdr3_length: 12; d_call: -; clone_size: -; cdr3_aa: CASSISNNEQFF; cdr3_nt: TGTGCCAGCAGTATTTCCAACAATGAGCAGTTCTTC
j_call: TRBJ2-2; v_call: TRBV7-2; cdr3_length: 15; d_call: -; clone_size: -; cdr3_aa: CASSLGGRRTGELFF; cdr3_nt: TGTGCCAGCAGCTTAGGCGGGCGACGCACCGGGGAGCTGTTTTTT
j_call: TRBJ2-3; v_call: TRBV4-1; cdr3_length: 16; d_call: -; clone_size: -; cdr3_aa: CASSQVYPNVRDTQYF; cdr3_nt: TGCGCCAGCAGCCAAGTTTACCCCAACGTACGAGATACGCAGTATTTT
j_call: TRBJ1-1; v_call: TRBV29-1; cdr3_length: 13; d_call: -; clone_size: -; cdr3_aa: CSVSEQVNTEAFF; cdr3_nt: TGCAGCGTCTCGGAACAGGTGAACACTGAAGCTTTCTTT
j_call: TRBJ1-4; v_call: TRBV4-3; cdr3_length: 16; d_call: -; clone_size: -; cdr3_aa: CASSQDIKGEIQKLFF; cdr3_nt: TGCGCCAGCAGCCAAGATATCAAGGGGGAGATTCAAAAACTGTTTTTT
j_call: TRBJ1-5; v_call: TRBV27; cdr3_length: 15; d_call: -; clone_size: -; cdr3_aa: CASSFEGNGNQPQHF; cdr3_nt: TGTGCCAGCAGTTTTGAGGGGAACGGCAATCAGCCCCAGCATTTT
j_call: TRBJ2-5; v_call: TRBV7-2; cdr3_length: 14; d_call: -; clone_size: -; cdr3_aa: CASSLVQGQETQYF; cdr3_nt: TGTGCCAGCAGCTTAGTTCAGGGCCAAGAGACCCAGTACTTC
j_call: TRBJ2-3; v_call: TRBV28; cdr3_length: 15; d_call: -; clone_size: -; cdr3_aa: CASSRRSVRTDTQYF; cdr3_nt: TGTGCCAGCAGCCGCCGCTCAGTCCGCACAGATACGCAGTATTTT
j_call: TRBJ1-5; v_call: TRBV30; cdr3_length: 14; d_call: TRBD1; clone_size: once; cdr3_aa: CAWATGSLYQPQHF; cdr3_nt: TGTGCCTGGGCGACAGGGTCTCTCTATCAGCCCCAGCATTTT
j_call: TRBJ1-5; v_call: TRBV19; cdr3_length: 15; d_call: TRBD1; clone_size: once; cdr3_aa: CASAMTGSSNQPQHF; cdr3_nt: TGTGCCAGTGCAATGACAGGGAGTAGCAATCAGCCCCAGCATTTT
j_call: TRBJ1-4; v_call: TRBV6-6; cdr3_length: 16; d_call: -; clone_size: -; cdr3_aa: CASSFKPGATNEKLFF; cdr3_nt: TGTGCCAGCAGTTTCAAACCGGGAGCAACTAATGAAAAACTGTTTTTT
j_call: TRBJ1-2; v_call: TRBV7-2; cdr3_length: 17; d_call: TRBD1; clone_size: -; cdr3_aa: CASSPRDRGRLSYGYTF; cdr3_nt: TGTGCCAGCAGCCCCCGGGACAGGGGGCGTTTAAGCTATGGCTACACCTTC
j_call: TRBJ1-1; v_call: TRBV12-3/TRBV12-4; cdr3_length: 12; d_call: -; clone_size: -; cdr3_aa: CAAKRENTEAFF; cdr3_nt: TGTGCCGCAAAGCGGGAGAACACTGAAGCTTTCTTT
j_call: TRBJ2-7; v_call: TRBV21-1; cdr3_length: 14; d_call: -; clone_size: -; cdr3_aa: CASSKARTPYEQYF; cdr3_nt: TGTGCCAGCAGCAAAGCGAGGACACCTTACGAGCAGTACTTC
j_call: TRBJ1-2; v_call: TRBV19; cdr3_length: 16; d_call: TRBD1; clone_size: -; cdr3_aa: CATLPGTGFSHYGYTF; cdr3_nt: TGTGCCACCCTCCCCGGGACAGGGTTTTCCCACTATGGCTACACCTTC
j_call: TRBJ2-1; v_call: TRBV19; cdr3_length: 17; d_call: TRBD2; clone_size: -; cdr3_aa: CASSIRTSGGPYNEQFF; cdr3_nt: TGTGCCAGTAGTATAAGGACTAGCGGGGGGCCCTACAATGAGCAGTTCTTC
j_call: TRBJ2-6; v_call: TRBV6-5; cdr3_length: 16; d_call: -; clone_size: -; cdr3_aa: CASSYFRGVGANVLTF; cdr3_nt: TGTGCCAGCAGTTACTTTCGCGGGGTCGGGGCCAACGTCCTGACTTTC
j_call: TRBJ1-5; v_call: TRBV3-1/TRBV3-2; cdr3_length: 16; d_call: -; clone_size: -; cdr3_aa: CASSQGANSVNQPQHF; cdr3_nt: TGTGCCAGCAGCCAAGGAGCGAACAGCGTAAATCAGCCCCAGCATTTT
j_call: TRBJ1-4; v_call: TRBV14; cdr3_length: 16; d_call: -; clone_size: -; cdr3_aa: CASSRGGRGSNEKLFF; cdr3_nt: TGTGCCAGCAGCCGAGGGGGGAGAGGATCTAATGAAAAACTGTTTTTT
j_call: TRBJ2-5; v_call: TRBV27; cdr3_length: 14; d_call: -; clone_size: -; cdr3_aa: CASSEMKLQETQYF; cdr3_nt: TGTGCCAGCAGTGAGATGAAGCTTCAAGAGACCCAGTACTTC
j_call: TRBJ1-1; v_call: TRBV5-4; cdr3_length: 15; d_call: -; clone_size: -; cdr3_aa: CASTPVDRSNTEAFF; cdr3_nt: TGTGCCAGCACCCCGGTAGACAGATCGAACACTGAAGCTTTCTTT
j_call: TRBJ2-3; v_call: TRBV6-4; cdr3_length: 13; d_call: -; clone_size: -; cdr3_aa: CASSDQPGNTQYF; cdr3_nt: TGTGCCAGCAGTGATCAACCGGGGAATACGCAGTATTTT
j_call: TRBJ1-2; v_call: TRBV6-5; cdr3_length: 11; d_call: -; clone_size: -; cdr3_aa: CASSYEESYTF; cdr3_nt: TGTGCCAGCAGTTACGAGGAGAGCTACACCTTC
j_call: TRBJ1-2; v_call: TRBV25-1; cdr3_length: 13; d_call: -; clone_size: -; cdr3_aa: CASREWGGYGYTF; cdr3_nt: TGTGCCAGCAGAGAATGGGGGGGGTATGGCTACACCTTC
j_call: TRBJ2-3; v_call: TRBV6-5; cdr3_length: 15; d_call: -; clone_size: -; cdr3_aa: CASSLLGADTDTQYF; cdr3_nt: TGTGCCAGCAGTCTACTCGGGGCGGACACAGATACGCAGTATTTT
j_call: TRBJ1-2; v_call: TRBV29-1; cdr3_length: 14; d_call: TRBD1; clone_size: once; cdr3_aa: CSVASGTGHYGYTF; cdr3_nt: TGCAGCGTAGCCTCCGGGACAGGGCACTATGGCTACACCTTC
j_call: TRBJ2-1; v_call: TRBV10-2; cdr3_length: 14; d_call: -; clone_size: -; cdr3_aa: CASIGDIKYNEQFF; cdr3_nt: TGCGCCAGCATTGGAGACATCAAGTACAATGAGCAGTTCTTC
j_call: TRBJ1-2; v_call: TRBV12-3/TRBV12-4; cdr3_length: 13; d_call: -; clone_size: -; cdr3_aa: CASSWLGAPGYTF; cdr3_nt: TGTGCCAGCAGTTGGTTGGGGGCTCCTGGCTACACCTTC
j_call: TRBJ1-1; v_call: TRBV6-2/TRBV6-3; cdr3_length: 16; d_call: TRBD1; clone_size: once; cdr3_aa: CASSYRRDRGWTEAFF; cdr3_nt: TGTGCCAGCAGTTACCGCCGGGACAGGGGTTGGACTGAAGCTTTCTTT
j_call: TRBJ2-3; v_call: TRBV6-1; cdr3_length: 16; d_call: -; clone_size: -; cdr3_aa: CASSELPTAGTDTQYF; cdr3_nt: TGTGCCAGCAGTGAACTTCCAACGGCCGGCACAGATACGCAGTATTTT
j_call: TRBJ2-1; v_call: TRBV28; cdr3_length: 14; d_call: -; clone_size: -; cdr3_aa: CASSSKRPTNEQFF; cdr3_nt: TGTGCCAGCAGTTCGAAGAGACCGACCAATGAGCAGTTCTTC
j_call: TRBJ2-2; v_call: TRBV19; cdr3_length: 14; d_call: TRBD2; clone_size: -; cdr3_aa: CATRGRFNTGELFF; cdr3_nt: TGTGCCACCCGCGGGAGATTTAACACCGGGGAGCTGTTTTTT
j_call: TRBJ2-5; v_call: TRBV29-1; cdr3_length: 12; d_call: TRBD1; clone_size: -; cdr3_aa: CSVEDREETQYF; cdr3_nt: TGCAGCGTTGAGGACAGGGAAGAGACCCAGTACTTC
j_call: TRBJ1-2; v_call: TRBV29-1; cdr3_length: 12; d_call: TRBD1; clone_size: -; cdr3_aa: CSVDRGHYGYTF; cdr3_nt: TGCAGCGTTGACAGGGGGCACTATGGCTACACCTTC
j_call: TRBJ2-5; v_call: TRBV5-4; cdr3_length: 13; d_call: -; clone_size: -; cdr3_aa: CASSLEIVETQYF; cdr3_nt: TGTGCCAGCAGCTTGGAAATAGTGGAGACCCAGTACTTC
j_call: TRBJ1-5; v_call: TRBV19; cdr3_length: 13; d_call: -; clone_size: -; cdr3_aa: CASSIEVGHSQHF; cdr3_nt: TGTGCCAGTAGTATCGAGGTTGGACACTCCCAGCATTTT
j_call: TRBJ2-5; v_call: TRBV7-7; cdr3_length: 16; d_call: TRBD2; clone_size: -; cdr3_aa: CASSLGGTSGKETQYF; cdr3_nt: TGTGCTAGCAGCTTAGGGGGGACTAGCGGAAAAGAGACCCAGTACTTC
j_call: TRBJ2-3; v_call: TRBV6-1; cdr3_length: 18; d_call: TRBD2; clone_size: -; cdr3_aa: CASSEYKASGGVIDTQYF; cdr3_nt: TGTGCCAGCAGTGAATATAAGGCTAGCGGAGGGGTTATAGATACGCAGTATTTT
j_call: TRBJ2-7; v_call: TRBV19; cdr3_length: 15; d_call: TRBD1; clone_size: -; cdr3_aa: CASSIGTGSSYEQYF; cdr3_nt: TGTGCCAGTAGTATCGGGACAGGGTCATCCTACGAGCAGTACTTC